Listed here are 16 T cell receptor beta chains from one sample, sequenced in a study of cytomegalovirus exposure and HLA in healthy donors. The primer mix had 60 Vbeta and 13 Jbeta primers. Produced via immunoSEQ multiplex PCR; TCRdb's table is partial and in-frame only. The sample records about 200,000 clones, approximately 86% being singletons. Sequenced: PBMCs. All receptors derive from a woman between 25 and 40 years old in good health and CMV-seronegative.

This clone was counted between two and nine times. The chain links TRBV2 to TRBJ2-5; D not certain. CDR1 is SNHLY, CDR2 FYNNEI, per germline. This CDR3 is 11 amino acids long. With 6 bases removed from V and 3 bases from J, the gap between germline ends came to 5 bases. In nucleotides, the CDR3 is TGTGCCAGCAGCGTAAAAGAGACCCAGTACTTC. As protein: CASSVKETQYF.

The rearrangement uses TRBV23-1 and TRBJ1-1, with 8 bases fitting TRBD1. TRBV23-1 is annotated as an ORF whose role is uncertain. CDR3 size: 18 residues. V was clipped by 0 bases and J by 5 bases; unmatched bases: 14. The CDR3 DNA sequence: TGCGCCAGCAGTCAATCTGGCAGGGGGCCCCGAGGGAGGACTGAAGCTTTCTTT. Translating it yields CASSQSGRGPRGRTEAFF.

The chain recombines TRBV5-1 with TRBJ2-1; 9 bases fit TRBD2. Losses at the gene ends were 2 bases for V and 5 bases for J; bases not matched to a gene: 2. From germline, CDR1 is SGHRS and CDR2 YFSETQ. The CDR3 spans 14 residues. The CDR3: CASSLAGGNNEQFF. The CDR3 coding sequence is TGCGCCAGCAGCTTAGCGGGAGGAAACAATGAGCAGTTCTTC.

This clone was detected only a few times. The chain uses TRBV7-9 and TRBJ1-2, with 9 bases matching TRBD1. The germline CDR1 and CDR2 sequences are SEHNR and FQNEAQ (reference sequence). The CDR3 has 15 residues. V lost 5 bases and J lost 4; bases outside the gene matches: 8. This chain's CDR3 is CASSPPLDRGYGYTF. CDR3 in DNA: TGTGCCAGCAGCCCACCACTGGACAGGGGCTATGGCTACACCTTC.

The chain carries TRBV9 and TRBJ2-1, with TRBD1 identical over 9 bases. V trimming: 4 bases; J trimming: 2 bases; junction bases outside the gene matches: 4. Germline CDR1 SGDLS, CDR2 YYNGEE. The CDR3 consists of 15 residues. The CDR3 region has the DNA TGTGCCAGCAGCATCGGACAGGGGCCCTACAATGAGCAGTTCTTC. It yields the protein CASSIGQGPYNEQFF.

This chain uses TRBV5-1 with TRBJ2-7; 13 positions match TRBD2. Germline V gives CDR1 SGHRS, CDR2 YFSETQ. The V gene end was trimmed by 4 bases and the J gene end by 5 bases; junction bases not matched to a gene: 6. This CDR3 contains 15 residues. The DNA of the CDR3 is TGCGCCAGCAGCCCGGGACTAGCGGGGCCTCACGAGCAGTACTTC. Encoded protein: CASSPGLAGPHEQYF.

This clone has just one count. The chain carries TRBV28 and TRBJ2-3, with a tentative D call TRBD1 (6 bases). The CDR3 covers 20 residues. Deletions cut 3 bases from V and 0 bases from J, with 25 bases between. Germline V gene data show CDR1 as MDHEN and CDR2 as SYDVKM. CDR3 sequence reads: CASSFPTRRGGLPSTDTQYF. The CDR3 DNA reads TGTGCCAGCAGTTTCCCCACCCGCAGGGGTGGTCTCCCTAGCACAGATACGCAGTATTTT.

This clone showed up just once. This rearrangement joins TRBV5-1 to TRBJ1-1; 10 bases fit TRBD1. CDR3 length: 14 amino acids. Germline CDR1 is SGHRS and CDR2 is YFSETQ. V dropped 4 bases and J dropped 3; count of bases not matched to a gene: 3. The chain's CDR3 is CASSPTGGYTEAFF. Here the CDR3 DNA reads TGCGCCAGCAGCCCGACAGGGGGCTACACTGAAGCTTTCTTT. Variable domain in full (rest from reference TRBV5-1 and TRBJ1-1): KAGVTQTPRYLIKTRGQQVTLSCSPISGHRSVSWYQQTPGQGLQFLFEYFSETQRNKGNFPGRFSGRQFSNSRSEMNVSTLELGDSALYLCASSPTGGYTEAFFGQGTRLTVV.

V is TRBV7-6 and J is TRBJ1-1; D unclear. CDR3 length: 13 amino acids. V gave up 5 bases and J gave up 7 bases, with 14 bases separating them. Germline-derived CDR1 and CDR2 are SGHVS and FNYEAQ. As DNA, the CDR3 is TGTGCCAGCAGCGGGCGACACCACCATGAAGCTTTCTTT. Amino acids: CASSGRHHHEAFF.

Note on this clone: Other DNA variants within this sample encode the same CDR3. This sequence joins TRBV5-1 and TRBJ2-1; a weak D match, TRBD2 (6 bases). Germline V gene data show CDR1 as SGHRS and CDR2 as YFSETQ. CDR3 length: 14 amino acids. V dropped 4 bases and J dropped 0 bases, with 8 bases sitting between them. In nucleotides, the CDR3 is TGCGCCAGCAGCCTCGGGAGCTCCTACAATGAGCAGTTCTTC. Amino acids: CASSLGSSYNEQFF.

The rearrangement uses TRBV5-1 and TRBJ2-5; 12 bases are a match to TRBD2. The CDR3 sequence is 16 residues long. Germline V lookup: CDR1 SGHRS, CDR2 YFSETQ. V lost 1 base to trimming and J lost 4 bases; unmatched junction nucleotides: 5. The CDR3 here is CASSLWLAGGPETQYF. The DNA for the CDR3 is TGCGCCAGCAGCTTGTGGCTAGCGGGGGGGCCAGAGACCCAGTACTTC. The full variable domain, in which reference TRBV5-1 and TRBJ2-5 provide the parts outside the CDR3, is KAGVTQTPRYLIKTRGQQVTLSCSPISGHRSVSWYQQTPGQGLQFLFEYFSETQRNKGNFPGRFSGRQFSNSRSEMNVSTLELGDSALYLCASSLWLAGGPETQYFGPGTRLLVL.

The DNA for the CDR3 is TGTGCCAGCAGCTCAGGCCTCATGGGTACCGCTGAGCAGTTCTTC. Translation: CASSSGLMGTAEQFF. The rearrangement links TRBV5-6 to TRBJ2-1; the D is unclear. Germline CDR1 SGHDT, CDR2 YYEEEE. The ends were cut back, 3 bases at V and 9 bases at J, with 19 bases in the middle. This CDR3 has 15 residues.

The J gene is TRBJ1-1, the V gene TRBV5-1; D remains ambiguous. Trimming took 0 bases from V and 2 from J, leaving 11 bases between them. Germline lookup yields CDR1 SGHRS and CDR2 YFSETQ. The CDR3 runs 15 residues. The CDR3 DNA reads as TGCGCCAGCAGCTTGGTTTGGGCCCCCAACACTGAAGCTTTCTTT. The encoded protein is CASSLVWAPNTEAFF.

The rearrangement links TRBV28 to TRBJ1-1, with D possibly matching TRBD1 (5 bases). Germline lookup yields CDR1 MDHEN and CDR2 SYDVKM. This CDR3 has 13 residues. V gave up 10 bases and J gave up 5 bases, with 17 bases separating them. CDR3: CATEWAGRTEAFF. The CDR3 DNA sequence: TGTGCCACCGAGTGGGCAGGGCGGACTGAAGCTTTCTTT.

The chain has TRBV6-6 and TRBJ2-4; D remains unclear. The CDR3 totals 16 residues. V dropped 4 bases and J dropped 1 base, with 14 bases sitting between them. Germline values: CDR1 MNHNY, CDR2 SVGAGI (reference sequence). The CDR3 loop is CASSSSTSTAKNIQYF. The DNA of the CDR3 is TGTGCCAGCAGTTCTTCTACGTCCACGGCCAAAAACATTCAGTACTTC.

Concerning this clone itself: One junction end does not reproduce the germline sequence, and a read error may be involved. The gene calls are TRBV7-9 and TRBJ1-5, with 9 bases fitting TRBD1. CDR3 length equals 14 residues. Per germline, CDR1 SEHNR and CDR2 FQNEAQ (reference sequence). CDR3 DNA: TGTTCCAGCAGCTTTGGACAGGGGTTTCAGCCCCAGCATTTT. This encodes CSSSFGQGFQPQHF.